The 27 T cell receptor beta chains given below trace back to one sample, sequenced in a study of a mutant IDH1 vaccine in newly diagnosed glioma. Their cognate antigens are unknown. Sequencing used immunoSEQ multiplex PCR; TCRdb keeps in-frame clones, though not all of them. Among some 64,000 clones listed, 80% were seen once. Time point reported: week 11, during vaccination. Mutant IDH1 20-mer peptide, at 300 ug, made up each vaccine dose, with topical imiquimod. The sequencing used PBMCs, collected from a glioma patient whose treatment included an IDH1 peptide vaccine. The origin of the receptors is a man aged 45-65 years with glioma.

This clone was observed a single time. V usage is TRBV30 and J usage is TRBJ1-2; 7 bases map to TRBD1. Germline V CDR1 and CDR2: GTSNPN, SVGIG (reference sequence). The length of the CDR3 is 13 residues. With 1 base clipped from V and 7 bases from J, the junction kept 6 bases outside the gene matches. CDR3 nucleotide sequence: TGTGCCTGGAGTGCCACTGAGGGGGCTGGCTACACCTTC. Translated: CAWSATEGAGYTF.

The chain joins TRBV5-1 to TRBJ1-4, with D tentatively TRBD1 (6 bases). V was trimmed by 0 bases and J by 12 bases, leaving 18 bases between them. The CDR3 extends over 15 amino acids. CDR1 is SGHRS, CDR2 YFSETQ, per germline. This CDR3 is CASSLAPGAGTQLFF. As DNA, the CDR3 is TGCGCCAGCAGCTTGGCCCCGGGGGCTGGCACCCAACTGTTTTTT.

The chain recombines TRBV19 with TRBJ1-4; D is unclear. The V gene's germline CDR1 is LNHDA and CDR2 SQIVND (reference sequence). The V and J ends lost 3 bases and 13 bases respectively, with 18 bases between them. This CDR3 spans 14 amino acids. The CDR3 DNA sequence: TGTGCCAGTAGTATTGTATGGCCAGCGGATCCACTGTTTTTT. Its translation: CASSIVWPADPLFF.

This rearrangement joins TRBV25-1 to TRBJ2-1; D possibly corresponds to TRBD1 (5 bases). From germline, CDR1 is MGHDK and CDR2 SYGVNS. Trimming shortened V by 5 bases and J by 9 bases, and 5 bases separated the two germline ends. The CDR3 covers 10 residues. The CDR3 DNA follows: TGTGCCAGCAGTCAGGGTGAGCAGTTCTTC. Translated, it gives CASSQGEQFF.

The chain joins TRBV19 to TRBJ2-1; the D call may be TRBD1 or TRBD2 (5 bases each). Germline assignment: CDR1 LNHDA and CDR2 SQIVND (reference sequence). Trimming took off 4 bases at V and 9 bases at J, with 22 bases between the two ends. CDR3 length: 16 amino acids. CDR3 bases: TGTGCCAGTAGTACAAGGACCTCCTGGGGGTTCGGTGAGCAGTTCTTC. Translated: CASSTRTSWGFGEQFF.

The CDR3 reads CASSSRGEAETQYF. The CDR3 DNA reads as TGTGCCAGCAGCTCCAGGGGGGAGGCCGAGACCCAGTACTTC. The chain is built from TRBV5-4 and TRBJ2-5; a possible D gene is TRBD1 (7 bases). Germline V gene data show CDR1 as SGHNT and CDR2 as YYREEE (reference sequence). The CDR3 runs 14 residues. Trimming left V 3 bases short and J 5 bases short, with 14 bases between.

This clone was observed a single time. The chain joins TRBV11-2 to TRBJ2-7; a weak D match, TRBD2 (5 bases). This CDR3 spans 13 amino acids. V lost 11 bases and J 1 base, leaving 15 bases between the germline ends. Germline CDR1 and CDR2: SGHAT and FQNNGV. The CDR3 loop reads CAAAKLVSYEQYF. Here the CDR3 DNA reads TGTGCCGCAGCTAAACTAGTATCCTACGAGCAGTACTTC.

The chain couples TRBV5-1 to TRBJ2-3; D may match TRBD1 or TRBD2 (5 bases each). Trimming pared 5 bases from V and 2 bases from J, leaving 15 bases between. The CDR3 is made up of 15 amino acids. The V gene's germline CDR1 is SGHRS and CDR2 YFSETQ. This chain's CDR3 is CASSSGTANTDTQYF. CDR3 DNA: TGCGCCAGCAGTTCCGGGACGGCTAACACAGATACGCAGTATTTT.

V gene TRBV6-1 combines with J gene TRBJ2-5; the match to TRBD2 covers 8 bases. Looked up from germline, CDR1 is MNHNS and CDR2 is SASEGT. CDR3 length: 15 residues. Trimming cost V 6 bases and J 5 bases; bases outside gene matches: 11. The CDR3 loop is CASSKGAGVGETQYF. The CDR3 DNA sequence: TGTGCCAGCAGCAAGGGAGCGGGAGTAGGGGAGACCCAGTACTTC.

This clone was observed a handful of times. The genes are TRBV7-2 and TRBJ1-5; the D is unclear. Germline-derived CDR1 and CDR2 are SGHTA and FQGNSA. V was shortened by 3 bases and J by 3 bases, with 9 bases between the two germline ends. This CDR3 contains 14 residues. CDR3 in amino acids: CASSFRALNQPQHF. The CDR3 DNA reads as TGTGCCAGCAGCTTCCGGGCTCTCAATCAGCCCCAGCATTTT.

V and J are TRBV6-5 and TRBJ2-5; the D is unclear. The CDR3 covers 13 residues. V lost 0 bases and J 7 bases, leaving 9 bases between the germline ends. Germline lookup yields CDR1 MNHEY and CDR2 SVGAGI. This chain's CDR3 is CASSYSRWATQYF. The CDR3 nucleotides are TGTGCCAGCAGTTACTCGAGGTGGGCGACCCAGTACTTC.

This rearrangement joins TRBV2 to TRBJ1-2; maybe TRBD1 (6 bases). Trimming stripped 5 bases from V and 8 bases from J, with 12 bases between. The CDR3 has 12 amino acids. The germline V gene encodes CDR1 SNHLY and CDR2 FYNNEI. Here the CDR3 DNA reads TGTGCCAGCAGTCAACAGGGCCCCGGCTACACCTTC. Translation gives CASSQQGPGYTF.

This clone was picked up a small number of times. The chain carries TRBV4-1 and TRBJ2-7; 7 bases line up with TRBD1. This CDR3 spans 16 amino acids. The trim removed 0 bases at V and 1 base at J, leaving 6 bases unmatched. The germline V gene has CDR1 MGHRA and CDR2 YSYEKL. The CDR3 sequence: CASSQEATGPSYEQYF. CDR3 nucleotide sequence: TGCGCCAGCAGCCAAGAGGCGACAGGGCCGTCCTACGAGCAGTACTTC.

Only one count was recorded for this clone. The CDR3 reads CATFPRTGVDTGELFF. CDR3 DNA: TGTGCCACCTTTCCCCGGACAGGGGTCGACACCGGGGAGCTGTTTTTT. The chain uses TRBV19 and TRBJ2-2, with 9 bases identical to TRBD1. This CDR3 spans 16 amino acids. Germline assignment: CDR1 LNHDA and CDR2 SQIVND (reference sequence). J lost 3 bases, V lost 10 bases, and 12 bases had no gene match.

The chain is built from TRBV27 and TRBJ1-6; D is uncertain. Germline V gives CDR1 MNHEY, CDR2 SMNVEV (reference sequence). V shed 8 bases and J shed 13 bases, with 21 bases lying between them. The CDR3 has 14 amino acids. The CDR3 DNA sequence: TGTGCCAGCTCGATCGGGCCTCCATTCGGGCCCCTCCACTTT. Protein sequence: CASSIGPPFGPLHF.

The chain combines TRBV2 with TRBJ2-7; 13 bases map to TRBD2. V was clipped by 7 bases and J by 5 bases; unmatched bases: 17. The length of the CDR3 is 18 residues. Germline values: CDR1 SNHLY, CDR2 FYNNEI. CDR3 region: CASTTNPGLAGKVNEQYF. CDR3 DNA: TGTGCCAGCACGACGAATCCGGGACTAGCGGGAAAAGTGAACGAGCAGTACTTC.

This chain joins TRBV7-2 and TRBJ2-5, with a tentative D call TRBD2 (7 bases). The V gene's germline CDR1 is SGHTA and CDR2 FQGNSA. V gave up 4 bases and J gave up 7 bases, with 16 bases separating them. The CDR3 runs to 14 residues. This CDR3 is CASSSSRGGGTQYF. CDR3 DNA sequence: TGTGCCAGCAGCTCCTCCAGGGGAGGGGGGACCCAGTACTTC.

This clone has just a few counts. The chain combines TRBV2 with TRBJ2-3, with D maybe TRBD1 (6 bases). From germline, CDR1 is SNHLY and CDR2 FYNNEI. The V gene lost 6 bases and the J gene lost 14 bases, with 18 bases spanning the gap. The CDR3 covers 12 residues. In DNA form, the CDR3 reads TGTGCCAGCAGATCCCGGGACAAGGCTCCGTATTTT. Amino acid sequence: CASRSRDKAPYF. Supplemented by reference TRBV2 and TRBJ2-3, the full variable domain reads EPEVTQTPSHQVTQMGQEVILRCVPISNHLYFYWYRQILGQKVEFLVSFYNNEISEKSEIFDDQFSVERPDGSNFTLKIRSTKLEDSAMYFCASRSRDKAPYFGPGTRLTVL.

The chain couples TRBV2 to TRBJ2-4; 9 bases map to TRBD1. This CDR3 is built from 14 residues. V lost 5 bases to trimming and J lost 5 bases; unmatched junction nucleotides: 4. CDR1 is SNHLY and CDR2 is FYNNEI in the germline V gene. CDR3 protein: CASSLDRGQNIQYF. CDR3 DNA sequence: TGTGCCAGCAGTTTGGACAGGGGCCAAAACATTCAGTACTTC. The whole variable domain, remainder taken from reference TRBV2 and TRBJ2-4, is EPEVTQTPSHQVTQMGQEVILRCVPISNHLYFYWYRQILGQKVEFLVSFYNNEISEKSEIFDDQFSVERPDGSNFTLKIRSTKLEDSAMYFCASSLDRGQNIQYFGAGTRLSVL.

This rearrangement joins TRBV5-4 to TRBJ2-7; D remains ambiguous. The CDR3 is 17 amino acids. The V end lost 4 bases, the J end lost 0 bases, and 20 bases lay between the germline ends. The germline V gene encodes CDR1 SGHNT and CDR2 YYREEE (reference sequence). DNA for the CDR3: TGTGCCAGCAGCGCGGACCCGGTATTCTACGGCTCCTACGAGCAGTACTTC. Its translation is CASSADPVFYGSYEQYF. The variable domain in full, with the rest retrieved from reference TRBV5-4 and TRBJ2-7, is ETGVTQSPTHLIKTRGQQVTLRCSSQSGHNTVSWYQQALGQGPQFIFQYYREEENGRGNFPPRFSGLQFPNYSSELNVNALELDDSALYLCASSADPVFYGSYEQYFGPGTRLTVT.

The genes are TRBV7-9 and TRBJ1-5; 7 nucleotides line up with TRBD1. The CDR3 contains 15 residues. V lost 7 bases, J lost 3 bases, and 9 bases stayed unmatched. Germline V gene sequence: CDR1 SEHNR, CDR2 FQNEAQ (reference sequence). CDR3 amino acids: CASTSTGNPNQPQHF. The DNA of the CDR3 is TGTGCCAGCACCTCGACAGGGAACCCCAATCAGCCCCAGCATTTT.

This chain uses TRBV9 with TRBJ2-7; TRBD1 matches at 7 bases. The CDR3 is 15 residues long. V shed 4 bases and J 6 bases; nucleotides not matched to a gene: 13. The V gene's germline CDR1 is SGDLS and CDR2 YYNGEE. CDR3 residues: CASSPSGTDTSEQYF. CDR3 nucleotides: TGTGCCAGCAGCCCGTCCGGGACAGACACCTCCGAGCAGTACTTC.

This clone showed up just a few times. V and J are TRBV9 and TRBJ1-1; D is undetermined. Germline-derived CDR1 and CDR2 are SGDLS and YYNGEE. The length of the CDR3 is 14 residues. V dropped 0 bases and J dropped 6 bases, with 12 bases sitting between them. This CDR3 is CASSVDPNKAEAFF. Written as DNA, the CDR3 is TGTGCCAGCAGCGTAGATCCCAACAAGGCTGAAGCTTTCTTT.

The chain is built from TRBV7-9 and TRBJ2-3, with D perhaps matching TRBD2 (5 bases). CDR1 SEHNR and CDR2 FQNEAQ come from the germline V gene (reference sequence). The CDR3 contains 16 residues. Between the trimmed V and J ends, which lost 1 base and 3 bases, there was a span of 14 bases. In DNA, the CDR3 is TGTGCCAGCAGCTTAGAGCGTACTAGAGCGACAGATACGCAGTATTTT. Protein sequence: CASSLERTRATDTQYF. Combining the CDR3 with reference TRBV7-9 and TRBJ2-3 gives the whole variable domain DTGVSQNPRHKITKRGQNVTFRCDPISEHNRLYWYRQTLGQGPEFLTYFQNEAQLEKSRLLSDRFSAERPKGSFSTLEIQRTEQGDSAMYLCASSLERTRATDTQYFGPGTRLTVL.

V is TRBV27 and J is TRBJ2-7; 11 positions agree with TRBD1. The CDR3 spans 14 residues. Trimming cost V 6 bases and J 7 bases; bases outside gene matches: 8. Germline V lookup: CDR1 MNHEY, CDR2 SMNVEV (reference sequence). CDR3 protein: CASREGQGAGEQYF. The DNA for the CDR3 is TGTGCCAGCAGGGAAGGACAGGGGGCAGGTGAGCAGTACTTC.

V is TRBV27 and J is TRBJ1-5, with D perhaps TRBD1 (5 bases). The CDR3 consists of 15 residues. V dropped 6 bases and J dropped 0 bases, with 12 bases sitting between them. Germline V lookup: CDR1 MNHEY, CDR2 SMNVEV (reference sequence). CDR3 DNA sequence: TGTGCCAGCAGCATGCGAACAGGTAGCAATCAGCCCCAGCATTTT. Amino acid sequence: CASSMRTGSNQPQHF.

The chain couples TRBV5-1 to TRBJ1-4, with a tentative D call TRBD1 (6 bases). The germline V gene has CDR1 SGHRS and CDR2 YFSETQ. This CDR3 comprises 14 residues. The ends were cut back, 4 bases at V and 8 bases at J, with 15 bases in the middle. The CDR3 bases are TGCGCCAGCAGCGTACAGGGAGGAGAAGAAAAACTGTTTTTT. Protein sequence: CASSVQGGEEKLFF.